What follows is one T cell receptor (beta chain) and its context. In germline, CDR1 is SNHLY, CDR2 FYNNEI. V was trimmed by 6 bases and J by 3 bases, leaving 12 bases between them. CDR3 size: 14 residues. Method: immunoSEQ multiplex PCR; TCRdb's copy keeps in-frame clones and lacks some. The table records roughly 28,000 clones, over 75% of them present only once. Specified time point: blood 2 weeks post-SBRT. The treatment: 15 Gy SBRT to primary tumor, nephrectomy 4 weeks later. The patient's renal cell carcinoma had clear cell pathology. The sample comes from a study of radiation and T cells in renal cell carcinoma. Across the whole study: Nephrectomy followed 15 Gy stereotactic body radiation by 4 weeks.

The V and J genes are TRBV2 and TRBJ1-3; D uncertain. Source: blood, taken from a patient whose treatment included radiotherapy and nephrectomy. The receptor comes from a man aged 55 to 70 with renal cell carcinoma. The CDR3 region is CASREREGGNTIYF. The CDR3 DNA reads as TGTGCCAGCAGGGAAAGGGAAGGTGGAAACACCATATATTTT.